This T cell receptor (beta chain) was captured by sequencing in a study of blood T cells in healthy people across ages. This clonotype was picked up a small number of times. A read error may account for a junction end that differs from germline. Whenever a sample was processed, at least 6.5 million PBMCs were isolated. Using a J-beta primer mix together with a sample-barcoded 5' primer, a second PCR was run for 7 to 11 cycles. TCRdb re-analysed the 5' RACE reads in MiXCR, keeping a single row per CDR3 protein. The table lists roughly 930,000 distinct CDR3 sequences, roughly 50% of them singletons. Germline V gives CDR1 SEHNR, CDR2 FQNEAQ (reference sequence). CDR3 length: 13 amino acids.

The chain combines TRBV7-9 with TRBJ1-1; D unclear. Sequenced: blood. The receptor's source is a man younger than 45 in good health. The CDR3 DNA reads TGTTCCAGCAGCCCCGGTGGGCACACTGAAGCTTTCTTT. This gives the protein CSSSPGGHTEAFF.